The rows below give T cell receptor beta chains drawn from one sample of a study of cytomegalovirus exposure and HLA in healthy donors. The assay was immunoSEQ multiplex PCR, and TCRdb's table has in-frame clones only and misses some. The sample yields more than 85,000 clones, 60% to 80% seen once. The sequenced sample was PBMCs. The receptors shown here come from a middle-aged woman in good health and CMV-seropositive. Both conserved end residues are trimmed from each CDR3. Each record gives: CDR3 protein, CDR3 length, V gene, J gene.

ASSIMGTSGTQY	12	TRBV19	TRBJ2-3
ASSPLGWQTSQETQY	15	TRBV7-2	TRBJ2-5
ASSIAGVETQY	11	TRBV19	TRBJ2-5
ASSLRGQGADGELF	14	TRBV5-1	TRBJ2-2
ASSIPGLAGDTQY	13	TRBV28	TRBJ2-3
ASSQPPQRLNTEAF	14	TRBV28	TRBJ1-1
AISEGTSGRTSYEQY	15	TRBV10-3	TRBJ2-7
ASSHLPGGTDTQY	13	TRBV7-9	TRBJ2-3
ASTRLMNHNEQF	12	TRBV7-2	TRBJ2-1
ASSSPPGQGSGELF	14	TRBV5-4	TRBJ2-2
ASSGQGYQETQY	12	TRBV5-1	TRBJ2-5
ASSLAGTSGDTQY	13	TRBV5-1	TRBJ2-3
ASSIQGVSTDTQY	13	TRBV28	TRBJ2-3
ASIRIHEAF	9	TRBV6-5	TRBJ1-1
ASSNPGLAAYEQY	13	TRBV28	TRBJ2-7
ASGTGGLQPQH	11	TRBV28	TRBJ1-5
ASSVGGGLYNEQF	13	TRBV6-4	TRBJ2-1
ASTPGGYSQF	10	TRBV28	TRBJ2-1
ASSLDSYGYT	10	TRBV5-1	TRBJ1-2
ASSQTGGYDEQF	12	TRBV4-3	TRBJ2-1
ASRQGSGGSYEQY	13	TRBV28	TRBJ2-7
ASSSYRFPRDTIY	13	TRBV11-3	TRBJ1-3
ASSLLQGGVGGYT	13	TRBV5-1	TRBJ1-2
ASSQDPSGRAVGELF	15	TRBV4-2	TRBJ2-2
ASSLAEGQGESGANVLT	17	TRBV5-6	TRBJ2-6
ATSRARTGYQPQH	13	TRBV15	TRBJ1-5
ASSLRGSGAEAF	12	TRBV7-8	TRBJ1-1